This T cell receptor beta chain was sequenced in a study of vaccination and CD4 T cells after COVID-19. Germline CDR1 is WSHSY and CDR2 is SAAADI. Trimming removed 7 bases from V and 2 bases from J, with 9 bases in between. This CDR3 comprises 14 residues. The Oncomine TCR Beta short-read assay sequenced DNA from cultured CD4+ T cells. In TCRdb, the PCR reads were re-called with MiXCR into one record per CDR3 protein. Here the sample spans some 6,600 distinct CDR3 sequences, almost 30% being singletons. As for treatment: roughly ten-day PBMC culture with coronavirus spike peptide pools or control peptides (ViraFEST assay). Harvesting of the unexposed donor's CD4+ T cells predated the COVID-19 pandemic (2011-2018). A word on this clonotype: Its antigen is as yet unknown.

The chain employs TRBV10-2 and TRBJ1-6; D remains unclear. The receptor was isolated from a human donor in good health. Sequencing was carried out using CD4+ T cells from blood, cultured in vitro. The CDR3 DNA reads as TGCGCCAGCACGTTCTTCACCTATAATTCACCCCTCCACTTT. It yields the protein CASTFFTYNSPLHF.